The clone carrying this T cell receptor (beta chain) has just a few counts. Sequencing was performed with immunoSEQ multiplex PCR; in TCRdb, only in-frame clones are kept and a portion is missing. The table shows 350,000 to 500,000 clones, with 90% occurring only once. Described treatment: 15 to 20 received Ad26.COV2.S at low or high dose, single or two shots; 5 received placebo; per-sample allocation not given. Sampling was performed 63 days after the first vaccine or placebo injection. This entry belongs to a study of Ad26.COV2.S vaccination and SARS-CoV-2 variants. Germline V gene sequence: CDR1 LGHNT, CDR2 FRNRAP. The CDR3 runs 14 residues. Losses at the gene ends were 6 bases for V and 0 bases for J; bases not matched to a gene: 3.

This chain uses TRBV12-5 with TRBJ1-1; 8 positions match TRBD1. This material consisted of peripheral blood, taken in a trial of Ad26.COV2.S vaccine versus placebo. This receptor was obtained from a person between 18 and 60 years old who received the Ad26.COV2.S COVID-19 vaccine or a placebo. Here the CDR3 DNA reads TGTGCTAGTGGCGGACAGGGCCTGAACACTGAAGCTTTCTTT. It encodes CASGGQGLNTEAFF.